Listed below are T cell receptor beta chains from one sample, sequenced in a study of CD8 T cells in ankylosing spondylitis. TCRdb analysed the 5' RACE reads with MiXCR anew, one entry per CDR3 protein. This table holds approximately 300,000 distinct CDR3 sequences, roughly 8% found once. Sequenced sample: blood, either unsorted or a sorted T cell fraction (not recorded which). These receptors were taken from a male donor with ankylosing spondylitis. Each CDR3 is given with its conserved first and last residue. A D gene is named only where the DNA matches it firmly. A row's size may be missing; if present it is once, few, many or a size class.

V	J	size	D	CDR3	DNA
TRBV2	TRBJ2-5	NA	NA	CASSLGVGGRRETQYF	TGTGCCAGCAGTCTCGGTGTCGGGGGGCGACGAGAGACCCAGTACTTC
TRBV7-9	TRBJ2-7	NA	NA	CASSLAFSEQYF	TGTGCCAGCAGCTTAGCCTTCAGCGAGCAGTACTTC
TRBV12-3/TRBV12-4	TRBJ1-1	many	NA	CASSLFMKNTEAFF	TGTGCCAGCAGTTTGTTCATGAAGAACACTGAAGCTTTCTTT
TRBV7-8	TRBJ2-1	few	NA	CASSDGLNNEQFF	TGTGCCAGCAGCGACGGACTAAACAATGAGCAGTTCTTC
TRBV28	TRBJ1-5	few	TRBD1	CASSFPGQPYPQPQHF	TGTGCCAGCAGTTTTCCGGGACAGCCATATCCCCAGCCCCAGCATTTT
TRBV5-6	TRBJ2-3	few	NA	CASSWEALTPTDTQYF	TGTGCCAGCAGCTGGGAGGCTCTAACCCCCACAGATACGCAGTATTTT
TRBV6-1	TRBJ2-7	few	TRBD1	CAADRGPRRNEQYF	TGTGCCGCAGACAGGGGCCCTAGGAGGAACGAGCAGTACTTC
TRBV3-1	TRBJ1-1	few	NA	CASSQGWSTEAFF	TGTGCCAGCAGTCAAGGTTGGAGCACTGAAGCTTTCTTT
TRBV20-1	TRBJ2-5	NA	TRBD2	CSAGRSPLAGGPQETQYF	TGCAGTGCTGGAAGGTCCCCTCTTGCGGGAGGACCCCAAGAGACCCAGTACTTC
TRBV7-9	TRBJ2-1	many	TRBD2	CASSPGLAGNEQFF	TGTGCCAGCAGTCCGGGACTAGCGGGCAATGAGCAGTTCTTC
TRBV11-2	TRBJ2-1	NA	TRBD1	CASSVDRDVLSSYNEQFF	TGTGCCAGCAGCGTGGACAGGGATGTTCTCAGCTCCTACAATGAGCAGTTCTTC
TRBV2	TRBJ2-2	many	NA	CASRTFAEYTGELFF	TGTGCCAGCAGGACCTTTGCGGAGTACACCGGGGAGCTGTTTTTT
TRBV12-3/TRBV12-4	TRBJ1-5	NA	TRBD1	CASSPPMTGTVQPQHF	TGTGCCAGCAGTCCCCCCATGACAGGGACTGTTCAGCCCCAGCATTTT
TRBV12-3/TRBV12-4	TRBJ1-5	NA	NA	CASSSGIQGNQPQHF	TGTGCCAGCAGTTCTGGGATTCAGGGAAATCAGCCCCAGCATTTT
TRBV14	TRBJ2-1	NA	NA	CASSPSGEQFF	TGTGCCAGCAGCCCAAGCGGGGAGCAGTTCTTC
TRBV20-1	TRBJ1-1	NA	NA	CSARATTRLNTEAFF	TGCAGTGCTAGAGCGACGACCCGACTCAACACTGAAGCTTTCTTT
TRBV11-2	TRBJ1-2	NA	NA	CASSERVYGYTF	TGTGCCAGTAGTGAAAGGGTCTATGGCTACACCTTC
TRBV12-3/TRBV12-4	TRBJ1-6	few	NA	CASSFSQNSPLHF	TGTGCCAGCAGTTTTAGCCAAAATTCACCCCTCCACTTT
TRBV4-3	TRBJ2-1	NA	TRBD1	CASSQDLGTGNIYNEQFF	TGCGCCAGCAGCCAAGACCTGGGGACAGGGAACATCTACAATGAGCAGTTCTTC
TRBV15	TRBJ2-3	few	TRBD2	CATSRVLAGGRDTQYF	TGTGCCACCAGCAGAGTTCTAGCGGGAGGGCGCGATACGCAGTATTTT
TRBV29-1	TRBJ2-1	many	NA	CSVEYNEQFF	TGCAGCGTCGAATACAATGAGCAGTTCTTC
TRBV6-1	TRBJ2-1	many	NA	CASSPSRTRSYNEQFF	TGTGCCAGCAGTCCCTCTCGAACGCGGTCCTACAATGAGCAGTTCTTC
TRBV9	TRBJ2-1	NA	TRBD2	CASSPTSGRGVYNEQFF	TGTGCCAGCAGCCCTACTAGCGGAAGGGGGGTCTACAATGAGCAGTTCTTC
TRBV7-6	TRBJ2-1	NA	NA	CASSLARPPASEQFF	TGTGCCAGCAGCTTAGCGCGACCCCCAGCCAGTGAGCAGTTCTTC
TRBV2	TRBJ2-3	NA	NA	CASNRGITDTQYF	TGTGCCAGCAATCGCGGGATCACAGATACGCAGTATTTT
TRBV7-8	TRBJ2-7	few	TRBD2	CASSYIAGEAYEQYF	TGTGCCAGCAGCTACATAGCGGGAGAGGCGTACGAGCAGTACTTC
TRBV9	TRBJ2-7	NA	NA	CASRPGLGTYEQYF	TGTGCCAGCAGGCCCGGGTTGGGGACCTACGAGCAGTACTTC
TRBV7-2	TRBJ2-7	NA	TRBD2	CASSFLAGASWEQYF	TGTGCCAGCAGCTTCCTAGCGGGAGCTTCGTGGGAGCAGTACTTC
TRBV29-1	TRBJ1-2	NA	NA	CSSTKGGVHGYTF	TGCAGCTCGACGAAGGGGGGGGTACATGGCTACACCTTC
TRBV12-3/TRBV12-4	TRBJ1-5	many	TRBD1	CASRQGGDQPQHF	TGTGCCAGCAGACAGGGGGGCGATCAGCCCCAGCATTTT
TRBV19	TRBJ2-1	NA	NA	CASSILDSYNEQFF	TGTGCCAGTAGTATACTCGACTCCTACAATGAGCAGTTCTTC
TRBV28	TRBJ2-3	few	NA	CASAGSTDTQYF	TGTGCCAGCGCGGGAAGCACAGATACGCAGTATTTT
TRBV2	TRBJ2-1	few	NA	CASSEGLVTSNEQFF	TGTGCCAGCAGTGAAGGTCTAGTGACCAGTAATGAGCAGTTCTTC
TRBV28	TRBJ1-6	NA	NA	CASSLGGGARYSPLHF	TGTGCCAGCAGTTTAGGGGGAGGGGCGCGGTACTCACCCCTCCACTTT
TRBV20-1	TRBJ2-1	NA	TRBD1	CSAAAGGRGSYNEQFF	TGCAGTGCTGCCGCCGGTGGCAGGGGGTCCTACAATGAGCAGTTCTTC
TRBV7-9	TRBJ2-7	many	TRBD1	CASNPGDRDYEQYF	TGTGCCAGCAACCCGGGGGACAGGGACTACGAGCAGTACTTC
TRBV4-2	TRBJ2-1	many	TRBD2	CASSQILAGGEQFF	TGTGCCAGCAGCCAAATACTAGCGGGGGGGGAGCAGTTCTTC